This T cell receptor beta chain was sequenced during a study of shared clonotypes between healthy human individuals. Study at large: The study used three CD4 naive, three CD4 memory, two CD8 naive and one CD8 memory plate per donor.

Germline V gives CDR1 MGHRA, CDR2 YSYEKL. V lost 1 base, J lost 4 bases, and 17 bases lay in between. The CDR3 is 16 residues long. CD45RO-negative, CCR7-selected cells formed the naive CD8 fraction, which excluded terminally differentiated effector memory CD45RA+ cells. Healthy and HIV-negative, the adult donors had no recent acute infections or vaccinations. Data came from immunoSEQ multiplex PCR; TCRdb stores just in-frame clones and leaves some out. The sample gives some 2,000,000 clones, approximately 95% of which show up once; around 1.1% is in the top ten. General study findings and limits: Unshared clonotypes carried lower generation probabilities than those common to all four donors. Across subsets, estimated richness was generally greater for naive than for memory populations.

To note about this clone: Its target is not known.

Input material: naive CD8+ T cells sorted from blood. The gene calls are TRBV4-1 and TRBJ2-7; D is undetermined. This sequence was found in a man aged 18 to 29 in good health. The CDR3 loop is CASSQGASPVRYEQYF. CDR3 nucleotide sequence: TGCGCCAGCAGCCAAGGCGCTTCACCCGTTCGATACGAGCAGTACTTC.